This T cell receptor (beta chain) stems from a study of blood T cell repertoires in COVID-19. As for the study in general: COVID-19 samples from acute and convalescent phases originated in the United States, Italy and Spain. Sources were T cells, B-cell-depleted T cells, or PBMCs; the material itself was cDNA or gDNA.

CDR1 LGHNT and CDR2 FRNRAP come from the germline V gene. Germline trimming cut 2 bases from V and 4 bases from J; bases unmatched to any gene: 6. The CDR3 covers 17 residues. Source study methods: Estimates of nucleated cell counts were drawn from the amplification of reference gene primers. Assay used: immunoSEQ multiplex PCR; TCRdb lists only in-frame clones, some missing. D and trimming come from the DNA, and the V and J calls and clone size come from that table. The sample has 280,000 or so clones; approximately 85% are singletons. This clone has just one count. Input material: peripheral blood. The rearrangement uses TRBV12-5 and TRBJ2-1; 12 bases agree with TRBD2. The receptor's source is a human donor in a cohort sampled during active COVID-19. For the CDR3, the DNA is TGTGCTAGTGGTTTGTTCCGGACTAGCGGGGTTTACAATGAGCAGTTCTTC. Amino acid sequence: CASGLFRTSGVYNEQFF.